This T cell receptor (beta chain) was identified during a study of Ad26.COV2.S vaccination and SARS-CoV-2 variants. Study-wide context: Intramuscularly, Ad26.COV2.S was given either once or twice, 56 days apart.

Noted treatment: 15 to 20 received Ad26.COV2.S at low or high dose, single or two shots; several received placebo; per-sample allocation not given. Specimens were obtained on day 63 following the first vaccine or placebo injection. Vaccination employed an Ad26 vector expressing the Wuhan-strain SARS-CoV-2 spike. Study outcomes and limitations: There was reportedly substantial breadth in spike-specific CD8+ and CD4+ T cell responses after vaccination. Vaccine recipients showed a spike-specific TCR breadth that was higher than in placebo recipients.

Germline loops: CDR1 LNHDA, CDR2 SQIVND (reference sequence). This CDR3 has 12 amino acids. Trimming stripped 4 bases from V and 5 bases from J, with 6 bases between. With respect to this clone: Its target is not known.

Using immunoSEQ multiplex PCR, the repertoire was profiled, and TCRdb retains in-frame clones only, with some absent. The sample holds roughly 380,000 clones, roughly 90% seen once. Source: peripheral blood, taken in a trial of Ad26.COV2.S vaccine versus placebo. The sequence was collected from a person aged 18 to 65 who received the Ad26.COV2.S COVID-19 vaccine or a placebo. This chain links TRBV19 with TRBJ2-4, with no clear D. The CDR3: CASSRWENIQYF. The CDR3 coding sequence is TGTGCCAGTAGTAGGTGGGAAAACATTCAGTACTTC.